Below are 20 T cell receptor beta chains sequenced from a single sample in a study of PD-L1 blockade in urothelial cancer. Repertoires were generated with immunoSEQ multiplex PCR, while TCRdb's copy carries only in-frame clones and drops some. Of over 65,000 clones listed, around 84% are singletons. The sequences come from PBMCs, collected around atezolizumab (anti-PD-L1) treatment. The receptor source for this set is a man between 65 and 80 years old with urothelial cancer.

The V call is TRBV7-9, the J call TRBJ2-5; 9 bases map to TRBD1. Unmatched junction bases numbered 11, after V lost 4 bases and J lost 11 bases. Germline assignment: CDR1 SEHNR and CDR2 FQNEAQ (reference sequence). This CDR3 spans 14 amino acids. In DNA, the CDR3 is TGTGCCAGCAGCTCCACCGGGACAGGGTGGGAGCAGTACTTC. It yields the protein CASSSTGTGWEQYF.

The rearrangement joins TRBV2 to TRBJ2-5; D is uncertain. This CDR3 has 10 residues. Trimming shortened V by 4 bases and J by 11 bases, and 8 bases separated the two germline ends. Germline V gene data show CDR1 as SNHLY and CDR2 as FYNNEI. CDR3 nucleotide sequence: TGTGCCAGCAGTGTAGTGGAGCAGTACTTC. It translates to CASSVVEQYF.

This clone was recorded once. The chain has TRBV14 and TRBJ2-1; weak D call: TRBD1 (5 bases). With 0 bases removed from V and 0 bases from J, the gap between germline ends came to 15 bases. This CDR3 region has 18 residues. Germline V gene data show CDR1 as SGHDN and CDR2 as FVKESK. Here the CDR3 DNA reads TGTGCCAGCAGCCAAGATCTGACAGCCTGGAGCTCCTACAATGAGCAGTTCTTC. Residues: CASSQDLTAWSSYNEQFF.

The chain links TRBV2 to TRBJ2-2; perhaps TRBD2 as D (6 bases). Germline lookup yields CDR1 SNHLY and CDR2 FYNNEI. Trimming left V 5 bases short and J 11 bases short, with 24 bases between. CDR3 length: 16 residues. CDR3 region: CASSSNRLALSEELFF. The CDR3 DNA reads TGTGCCAGCAGTTCTAACAGGCTAGCGTTAAGCGAAGAGCTGTTTTTT.

The CDR3 coding sequence is TGTGCCAGCAGCTTCCAGGGGGCGTCTAATGAAAAACTGTTTTTT. Translated: CASSFQGASNEKLFF. This chain connects TRBV7-2 to TRBJ1-4, with 8 bases matching TRBD1. This CDR3 contains 15 residues. Trimming removed 3 bases from V and 3 bases from J; junction bases left unmatched: 3. CDR1 is SGHTA, CDR2 FQGNSA, per germline.

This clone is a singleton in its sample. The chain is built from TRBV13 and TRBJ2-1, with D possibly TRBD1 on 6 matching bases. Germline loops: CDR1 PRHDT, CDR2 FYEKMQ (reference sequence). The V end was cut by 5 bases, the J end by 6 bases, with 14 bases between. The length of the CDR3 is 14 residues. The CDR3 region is CASSDRTVGNEQFF. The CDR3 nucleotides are TGTGCCAGCAGCGACCGGACAGTCGGCAATGAGCAGTTCTTC.

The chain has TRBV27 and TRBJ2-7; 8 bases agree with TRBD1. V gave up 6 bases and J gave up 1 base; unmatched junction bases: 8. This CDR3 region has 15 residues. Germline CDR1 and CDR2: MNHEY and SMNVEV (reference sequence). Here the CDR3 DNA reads TGTGCCAGCAGATGGTTAGGACAGGGTTCCTACGAGCAGTACTTC. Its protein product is CASRWLGQGSYEQYF.

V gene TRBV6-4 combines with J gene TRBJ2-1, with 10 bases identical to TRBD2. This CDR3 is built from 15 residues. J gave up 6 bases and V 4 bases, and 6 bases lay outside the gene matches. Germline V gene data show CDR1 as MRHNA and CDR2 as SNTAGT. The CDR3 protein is CASSALAGTFNEQFF. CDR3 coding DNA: TGTGCCAGCAGTGCACTAGCGGGGACCTTCAATGAGCAGTTCTTC.

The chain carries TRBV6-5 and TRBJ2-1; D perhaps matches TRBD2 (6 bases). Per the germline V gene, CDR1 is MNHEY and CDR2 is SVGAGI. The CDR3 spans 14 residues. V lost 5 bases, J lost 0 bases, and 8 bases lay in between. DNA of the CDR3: TGTGCCAGCAGTATAGCGGACTCCTACAATGAGCAGTTCTTC. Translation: CASSIADSYNEQFF.

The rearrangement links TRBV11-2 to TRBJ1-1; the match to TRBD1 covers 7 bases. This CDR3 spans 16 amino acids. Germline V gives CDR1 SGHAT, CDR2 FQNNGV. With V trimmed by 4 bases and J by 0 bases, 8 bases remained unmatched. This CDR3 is CASSSLATGMNTEAFF. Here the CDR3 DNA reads TGTGCCAGCAGCTCACTTGCGACAGGGATGAACACTGAAGCTTTCTTT.

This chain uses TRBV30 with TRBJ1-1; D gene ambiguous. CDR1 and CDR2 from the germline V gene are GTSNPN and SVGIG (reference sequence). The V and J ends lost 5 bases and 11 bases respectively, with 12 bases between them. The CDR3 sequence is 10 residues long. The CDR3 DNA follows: TGTGCCTGGGTGACACGGTTTGCTTTCTTT. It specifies CAWVTRFAFF.

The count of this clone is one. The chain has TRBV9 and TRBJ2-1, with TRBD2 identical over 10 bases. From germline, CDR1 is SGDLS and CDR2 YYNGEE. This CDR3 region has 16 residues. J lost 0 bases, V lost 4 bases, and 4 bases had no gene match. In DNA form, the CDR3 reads TGTGCCAGCAGCCCCCTAGCGGGAGTCTCCTACAATGAGCAGTTCTTC. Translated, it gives CASSPLAGVSYNEQFF. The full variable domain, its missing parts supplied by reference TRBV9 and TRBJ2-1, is DSGVTQTPKHLITATGQRVTLRCSPRSGDLSVYWYQQSLDQGLQFLIQYYNGEERAKGNILERFSAQQFPDLHSELNLSSLELGDSALYFCASSPLAGVSYNEQFFGPGTRLTVL.

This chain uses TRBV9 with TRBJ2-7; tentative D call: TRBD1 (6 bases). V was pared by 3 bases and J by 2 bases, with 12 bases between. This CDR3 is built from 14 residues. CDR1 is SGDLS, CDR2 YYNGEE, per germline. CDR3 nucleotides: TGTGCCAGCAGCGCGGACAGACATACCTACGAGCAGTACTTC. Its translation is CASSADRHTYEQYF. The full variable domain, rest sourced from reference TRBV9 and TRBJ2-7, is DSGVTQTPKHLITATGQRVTLRCSPRSGDLSVYWYQQSLDQGLQFLIQYYNGEERAKGNILERFSAQQFPDLHSELNLSSLELGDSALYFCASSADRHTYEQYFGPGTRLTVT.

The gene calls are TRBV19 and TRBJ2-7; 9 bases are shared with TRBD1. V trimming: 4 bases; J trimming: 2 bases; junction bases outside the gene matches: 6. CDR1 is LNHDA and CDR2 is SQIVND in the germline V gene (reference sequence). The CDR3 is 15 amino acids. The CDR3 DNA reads TGTGCCAGTAGTACCCGGGACAGGGCGACCTACGAGCAGTACTTC. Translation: CASSTRDRATYEQYF.

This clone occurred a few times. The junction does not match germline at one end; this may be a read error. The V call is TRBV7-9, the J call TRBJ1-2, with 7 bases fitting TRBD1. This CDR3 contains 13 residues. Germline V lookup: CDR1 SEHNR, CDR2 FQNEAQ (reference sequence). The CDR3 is CASSIATGEDYTF. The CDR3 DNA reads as TGTGCCAGCAGCATAGCAACAGGGGAGGACTACACCTTC.

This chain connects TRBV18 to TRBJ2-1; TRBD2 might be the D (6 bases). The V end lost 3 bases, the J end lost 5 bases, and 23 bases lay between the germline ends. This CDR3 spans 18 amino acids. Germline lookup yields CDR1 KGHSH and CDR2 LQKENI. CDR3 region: CASSPYPVGRDQNNEQFF. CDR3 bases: TGTGCCAGCTCACCCTACCCGGTGGGGCGGGACCAGAACAATGAGCAGTTCTTC. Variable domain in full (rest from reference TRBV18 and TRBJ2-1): NAGVMQNPRHLVRRRGQEARLRCSPMKGHSHVYWYRQLPEEGLKFMVYLQKENIIDESGMPKERFSAEFPKEGPSILRIQQVVRGDSAAYFCASSPYPVGRDQNNEQFFGPGTRLTVL.

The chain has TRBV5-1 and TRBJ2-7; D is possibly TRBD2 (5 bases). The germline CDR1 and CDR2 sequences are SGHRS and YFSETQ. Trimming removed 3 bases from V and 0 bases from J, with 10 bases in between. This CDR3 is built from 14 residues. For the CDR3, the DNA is TGCGCCAGCAGCTCCGGACTTGCCTCCTACGAGCAGTACTTC. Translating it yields CASSSGLASYEQYF.

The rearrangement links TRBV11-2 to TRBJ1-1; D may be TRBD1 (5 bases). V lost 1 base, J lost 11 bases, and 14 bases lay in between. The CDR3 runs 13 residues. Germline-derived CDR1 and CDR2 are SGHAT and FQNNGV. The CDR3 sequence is CASSLAPYRSAFF. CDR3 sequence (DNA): TGTGCCAGCAGCTTAGCTCCGTACAGGTCGGCTTTCTTT.

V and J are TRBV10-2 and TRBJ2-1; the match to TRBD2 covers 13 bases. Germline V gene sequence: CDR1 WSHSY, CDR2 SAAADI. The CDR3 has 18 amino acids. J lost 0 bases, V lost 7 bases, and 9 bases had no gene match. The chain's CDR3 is CASTGLAGDWGSYNEQFF. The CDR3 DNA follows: TGCGCCAGCACAGGACTAGCGGGAGATTGGGGCTCCTACAATGAGCAGTTCTTC.

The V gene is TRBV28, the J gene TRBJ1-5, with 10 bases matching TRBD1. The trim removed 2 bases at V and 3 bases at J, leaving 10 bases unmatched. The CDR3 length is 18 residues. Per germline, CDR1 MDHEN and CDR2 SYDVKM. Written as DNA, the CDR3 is TGTGCCAGCAGTTTAGTGGGACAGGGGTTTGGGCTCAATCAGCCCCAGCATTTT. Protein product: CASSLVGQGFGLNQPQHF.